The rows below give T cell receptor beta chains drawn from one sample of a study of T cells in Graves' hyperthyroidism and ophthalmopathy. TCRdb ran MiXCR on the multiplex PCR reads and lists one entry per CDR3 protein. The profile shows approximately 700,000 distinct CDR3 sequences, over 40% of them singletons. The sample was peripheral blood or thyroid tissue (not recorded which). The receptors come from an adult man with Graves' disease, either hyperthyroidism or ophthalmopathy (not recorded which). CDR3s include the opening cysteine and the closing phenylalanine or tryptophan. A D gene is named only where the DNA matches it firmly. A clone size is listed for some rows: how often the clone was seen (once, few, many), or a class if it is expanded.

clone_size	d_call	v_call	j_call	cdr3_aa	cdr3_nt
many	-	TRBV15	TRBJ2-7	CATSTRLDGYEQYF	TGTGCCACCAGCACCCGACTAGACGGCTACGAGCAGTACTTC
-	-	TRBV10-3	TRBJ1-5	CATRGHLPKDNQPQHF	TGTGCCACGAGGGGCCACCTCCCGAAGGACAATCAGCCCCAGCATTTT
-	TRBD2	TRBV7-2	TRBJ2-5	CASSTGLAGPGETQYF	TGTGCCAGCAGCACGGGACTAGCGGGACCGGGAGAGACCCAGTACTTC
-	TRBD1	TRBV5-5	TRBJ2-7	CASSLERQGALYEQYF	TGTGCCAGCAGCTTAGAGCGACAGGGGGCGTTATACGAGCAGTACTTC
many	TRBD1	TRBV15	TRBJ2-5	CATSSIRQGWETQYF	TGTGCCACCAGCAGCATTCGACAGGGTTGGGAGACCCAGTACTTC
once	-	TRBV24-1	TRBJ1-1	CATSRGGRTTEAFF	TGTGCCACCTCGAGGGGGGGACGAACAACTGAAGCTTTCTTT
many	-	TRBV5-1	TRBJ1-3	CASSQDSTGNTIYF	TGCGCCAGCAGCCAGGACAGTACTGGAAACACCATATATTTT
-	TRBD1	TRBV7-9	TRBJ2-7	CASSVERQGAYEQYF	TGTGCCAGCAGCGTTGAAAGACAGGGGGCCTACGAGCAGTACTTC
-	TRBD1	TRBV2	TRBJ1-1	CASSASGGGEAFF	TGTGCCAGCAGCGCCTCAGGGGGAGGTGAAGCTTTCTTT
few	-	TRBV6-6	TRBJ1-5	CASRESGRNQPQHF	TGTGCCAGCAGGGAATCGGGACGGAATCAGCCCCAGCATTTT
few	-	TRBV7-6	TRBJ2-7	CASSLDGLPREQYF	TGTGCCAGCAGCTTAGATGGCCTCCCAAGGGAGCAGTACTTC
-	-	TRBV10-2	TRBJ1-4	CASSREGGEEEKLFF	TGCGCCAGCAGCCGCGAAGGGGGGGAGGAGGAAAAACTGTTTTTT
many	-	TRBV29-1	TRBJ1-3	CSAHLAGNTIYF	TGCAGCGCCCACCTTGCGGGAAACACCATATATTTT
many	-	TRBV6-1	TRBJ1-1	CASSGPGAGTEAFF	TGTGCCAGCAGTGGTCCGGGGGCGGGAACTGAAGCTTTCTTT
many	TRBD1	TRBV10-3	TRBJ1-1	CAISEGQGNTEAFF	TGTGCCATCAGTGAAGGACAGGGGAACACTGAAGCTTTCTTT
many	-	TRBV2	TRBJ1-5	CASSEAWGQPQHF	TGTGCCAGCAGTGAAGCGTGGGGTCAGCCCCAGCATTTT
-	TRBD2	TRBV6-5	TRBJ2-7	CASRGLDSYEQYF	TGTGCCAGCAGAGGACTAGATTCCTACGAGCAGTACTTC
-	-	TRBV7-8	TRBJ1-6	CASSQAADSPLPF	TGTGCCAGCAGCCAGGCTGCGGATTCACCCCTCCCCTTT
-	-	TRBV5-1	TRBJ2-7	CASSQGRNYEQYF	TGCGCCAGCAGCCAAGGACGGAACTACGAGCAGTACTTC
many	TRBD1	TRBV2	TRBJ1-6	CASSERTGVESPLHF	TGTGCCAGCAGTGAAAGGACAGGGGTAGAATCACCCCTCCACTTT
-	-	TRBV10-3	TRBJ1-1	CAILGSGTEAFF	TGTGCCATCTTAGGCTCCGGGACTGAAGCTTTCTTT
-	-	TRBV25-1	TRBJ1-6	CASSFNGHNSPLHF	TGTGCCAGCAGTTTTAACGGCCATAATTCACCCCTCCACTTT
-	TRBD1	TRBV5-4	TRBJ2-7	CASSRDGQGPVEQYF	TGTGCCAGCAGTCGGGACGGACAGGGGCCGGTCGAGCAGTACTTC
few	-	TRBV6-5	TRBJ2-7	CASLRDMNEQYF	TGTGCCAGCCTTAGGGATATGAACGAGCAGTACTTC
-	TRBD1	TRBV29-1	TRBJ1-3	CSVKGQLDSGNTIYF	TGCAGCGTAAAGGGACAGCTAGACTCTGGAAACACCATATATTTT
few	-	TRBV7-9	TRBJ2-7	CASSLVGGGSLPYEQYF	TGTGCCAGCAGCTTAGTCGGAGGTGGGTCCCTTCCCTACGAGCAGTACTTC
few	-	TRBV10-3	TRBJ2-5	CAISEDQGEPQYF	TGTGCCATCAGTGAGGATCAGGGAGAGCCCCAGTACTTC
-	-	TRBV12-3/TRBV12-4	TRBJ2-3	CASSLWNTDTQYF	TGTGCCAGCAGCTTGTGGAACACAGATACGCAGTATTTT
-	-	TRBV11-1	TRBJ2-5	CASSRTASTLGPMYQETQYF	TGTGCCAGCAGCCGCACTGCCAGCACCTTAGGTCCCATGTACCAAGAGACCCAGTACTTC
many	-	TRBV2	TRBJ1-1	CASMARGYTEAFF	TGTGCCAGCATGGCCAGGGGATACACTGAAGCTTTCTTT